This T cell receptor beta chain was documented in a study of early T cells in non-severe SARS-CoV-2 infection. Study at large: Unsorted whole-blood RNA was sequenced in bulk, leaving chains unpaired.

This CDR3 is 13 amino acids long. The germline V gene has CDR1 LNHDA and CDR2 SQIVND (reference sequence). The trim removed 5 bases at V and 5 bases at J, leaving 3 bases unmatched. Study-wide points: Missing private and CD4 specificities, VDJdb matching favored anti-spike CD8 responses.

This clonotype was found many times. The antigen is not known. Unique molecular identifiers were attached to individual cDNA molecules. TCRdb fed the 5' RACE reads into MiXCR, producing one record per CDR3 protein. The data show tens of thousands of distinct CDR3 sequences, about 13% seen once. This receptor was taken from an adult who was a healthcare worker with PCR-confirmed SARS-CoV-2 infection or an uninfected control (not recorded which). Sample: whole blood. The chain uses TRBV19 and TRBJ1-5; 7 bases line up with TRBD1. CDR3 in amino acids: CASSSQGDQPQHF. Written as DNA, the CDR3 is TGTGCCAGTAGTTCCCAGGGGGATCAGCCCCAGCATTTT.